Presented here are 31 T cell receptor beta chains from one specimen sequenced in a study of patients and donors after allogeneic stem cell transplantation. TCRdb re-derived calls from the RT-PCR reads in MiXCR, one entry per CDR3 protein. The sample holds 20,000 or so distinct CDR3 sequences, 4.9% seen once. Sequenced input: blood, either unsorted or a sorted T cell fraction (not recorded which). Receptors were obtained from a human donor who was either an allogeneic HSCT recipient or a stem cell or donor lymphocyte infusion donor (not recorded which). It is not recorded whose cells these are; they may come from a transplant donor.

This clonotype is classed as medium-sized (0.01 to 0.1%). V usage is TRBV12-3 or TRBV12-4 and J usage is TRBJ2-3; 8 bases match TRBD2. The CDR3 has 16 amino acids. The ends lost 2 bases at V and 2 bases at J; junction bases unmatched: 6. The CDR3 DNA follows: TGTGCCAGCAGTTTACTGGGCGGGGGGAACACAGATACGCAGTATTTT. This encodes CASSLLGGGNTDTQYF.

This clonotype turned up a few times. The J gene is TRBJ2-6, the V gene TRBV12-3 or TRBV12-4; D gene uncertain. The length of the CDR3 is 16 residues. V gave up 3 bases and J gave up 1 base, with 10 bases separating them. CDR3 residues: CASSFPHQSGANVLTF. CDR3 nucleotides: TGTGCCAGCAGTTTCCCCCATCAATCTGGGGCCAACGTCCTGACTTTC.

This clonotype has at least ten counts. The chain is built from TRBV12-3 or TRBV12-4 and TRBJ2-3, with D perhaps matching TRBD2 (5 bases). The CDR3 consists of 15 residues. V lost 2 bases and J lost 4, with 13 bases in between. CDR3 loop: CASSLRQTGADTQYF. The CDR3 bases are TGTGCCAGCAGTTTAAGACAAACCGGGGCAGATACGCAGTATTTT.

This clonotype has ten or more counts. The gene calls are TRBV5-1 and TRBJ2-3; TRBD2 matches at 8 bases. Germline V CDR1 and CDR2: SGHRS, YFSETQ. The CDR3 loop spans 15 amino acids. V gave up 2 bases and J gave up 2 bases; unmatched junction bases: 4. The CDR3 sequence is CASSLGTRPTDTQYF. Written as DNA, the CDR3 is TGCGCCAGCAGCTTAGGGACTAGACCCACAGATACGCAGTATTTT.

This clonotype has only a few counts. As DNA, the CDR3 is TGTGCCAGCAGCCCGGTTGGACAGGGTGCAGATACGCAGTATTTT. Translation gives CASSPVGQGADTQYF. The chain uses TRBV5-4 and TRBJ2-3; 8 bases fit TRBD1. From germline, CDR1 is SGHNT and CDR2 YYREEE (reference sequence). The CDR3 covers 15 residues. V lost 4 bases, J lost 4 bases, and 8 bases stayed unmatched.

DNA of the CDR3: TGCGCCAGCAGCATGGGACACCGAGCCTACGAGCAGTACTTC. Translating it yields CASSMGHRAYEQYF. The chain has TRBV5-1 and TRBJ2-7; D may be TRBD1 (6 bases). V gave up 4 bases and J gave up 2 bases, with 13 bases separating them. Germline V gene data show CDR1 as SGHRS and CDR2 as YFSETQ. This CDR3 comprises 14 residues.

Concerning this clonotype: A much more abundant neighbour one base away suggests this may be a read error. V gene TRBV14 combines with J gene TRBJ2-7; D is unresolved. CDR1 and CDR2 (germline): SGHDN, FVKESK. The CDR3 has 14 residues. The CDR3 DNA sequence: TGTGCCAGCTGCCAGTCGTCGTGGGCCTACGAGCAGTACTTC. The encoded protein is CASCQSSWAYEQYF.

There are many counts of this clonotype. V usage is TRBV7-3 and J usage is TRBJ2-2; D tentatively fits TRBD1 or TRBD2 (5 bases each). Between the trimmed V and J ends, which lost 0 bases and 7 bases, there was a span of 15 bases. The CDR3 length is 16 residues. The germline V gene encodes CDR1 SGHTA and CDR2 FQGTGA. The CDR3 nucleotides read TGTGCCAGCAGCTTAACGAGCCCTCGGGGCGGCGGGGAGCTGTTTTTT. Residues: CASSLTSPRGGGELFF.

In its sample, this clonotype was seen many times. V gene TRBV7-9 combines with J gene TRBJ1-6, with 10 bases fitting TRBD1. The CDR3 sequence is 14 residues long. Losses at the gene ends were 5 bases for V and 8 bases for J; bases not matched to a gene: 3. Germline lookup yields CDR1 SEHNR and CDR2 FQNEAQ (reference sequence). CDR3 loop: CASSPGQGDSPLHF. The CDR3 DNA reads TGTGCCAGCAGCCCCGGACAGGGGGATTCACCCCTCCACTTT.

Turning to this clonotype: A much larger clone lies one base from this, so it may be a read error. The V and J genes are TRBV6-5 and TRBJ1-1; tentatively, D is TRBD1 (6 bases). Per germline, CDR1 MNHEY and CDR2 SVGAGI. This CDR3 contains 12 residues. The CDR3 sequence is CASTTGLGEVFF. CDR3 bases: TGTGCCAGCACCACAGGGTTGGGTGAAGTTTTCTTT.

The CDR3 is CSVDLGLRTGPHRPSYEQYF. In nucleotides, the CDR3 is TGCAGCGTTGATTTGGGACTTCGGACAGGGCCTCACCGCCCCTCCTACGAGCAGTACTTC. The chain has TRBV29-1 and TRBJ2-7; 8 bases are a match to TRBD1. V lost 3 bases and J lost 0; bases outside the gene matches: 22. The germline V gene has CDR1 SQVTM and CDR2 ANQGSEA. The CDR3 is 20 residues long.

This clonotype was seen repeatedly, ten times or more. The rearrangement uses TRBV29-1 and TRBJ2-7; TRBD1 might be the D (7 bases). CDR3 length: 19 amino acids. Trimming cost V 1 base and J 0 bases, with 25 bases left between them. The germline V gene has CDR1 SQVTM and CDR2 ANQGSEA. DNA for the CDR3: TGCAGCGTTGAAGTTGGAGGGGGCGAAAAGACAGGGAGCTCCTACGAGCAGTACTTC. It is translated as CSVEVGGGEKTGSSYEQYF.

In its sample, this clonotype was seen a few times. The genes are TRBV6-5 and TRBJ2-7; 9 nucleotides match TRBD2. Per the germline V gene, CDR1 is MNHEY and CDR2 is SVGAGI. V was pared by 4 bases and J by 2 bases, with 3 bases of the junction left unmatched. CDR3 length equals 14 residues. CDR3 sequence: CASSSSSGAYEQYF. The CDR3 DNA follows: TGTGCCAGCAGTTCGTCTAGCGGGGCCTACGAGCAGTACTTC.

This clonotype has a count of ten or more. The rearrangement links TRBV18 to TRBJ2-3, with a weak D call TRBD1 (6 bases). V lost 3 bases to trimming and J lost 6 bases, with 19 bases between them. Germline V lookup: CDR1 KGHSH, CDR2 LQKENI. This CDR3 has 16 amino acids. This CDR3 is CASSPVFGQGSDTQYF. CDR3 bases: TGTGCCAGCTCACCGGTCTTCGGGCAGGGGTCCGATACGCAGTATTTT.

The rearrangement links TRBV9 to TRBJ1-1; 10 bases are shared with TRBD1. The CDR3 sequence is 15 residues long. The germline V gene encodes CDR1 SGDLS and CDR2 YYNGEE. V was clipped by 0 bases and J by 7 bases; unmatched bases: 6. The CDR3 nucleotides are TGTGCCAGCAGCGTAGATCCGACAGGGGGCGTTGAAGCTTTCTTT. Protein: CASSVDPTGGVEAFF.

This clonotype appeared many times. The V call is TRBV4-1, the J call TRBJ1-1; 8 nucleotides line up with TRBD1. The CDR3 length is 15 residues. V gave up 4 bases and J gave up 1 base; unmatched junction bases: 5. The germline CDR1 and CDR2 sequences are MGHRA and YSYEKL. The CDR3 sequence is CASSPVDRENTEAFF. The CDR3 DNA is TGCGCCAGCAGCCCGGTGGACAGGGAGAACACTGAAGCTTTCTTT.

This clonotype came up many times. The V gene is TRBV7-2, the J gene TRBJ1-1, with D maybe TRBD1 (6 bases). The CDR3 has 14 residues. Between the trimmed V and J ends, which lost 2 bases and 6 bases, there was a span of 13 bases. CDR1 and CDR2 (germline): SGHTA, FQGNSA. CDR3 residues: CASSLFYRAPEAFF. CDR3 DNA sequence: TGTGCCAGCAGCTTATTCTACAGGGCCCCTGAAGCTTTCTTT.

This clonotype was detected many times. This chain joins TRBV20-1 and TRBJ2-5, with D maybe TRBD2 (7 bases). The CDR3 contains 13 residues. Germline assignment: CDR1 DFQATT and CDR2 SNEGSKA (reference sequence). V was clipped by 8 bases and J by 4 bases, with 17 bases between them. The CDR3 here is CSSSGGPPETQYF. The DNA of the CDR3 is TGCAGTTCATCCGGGGGGCCCCCAGAGACCCAGTACTTC.

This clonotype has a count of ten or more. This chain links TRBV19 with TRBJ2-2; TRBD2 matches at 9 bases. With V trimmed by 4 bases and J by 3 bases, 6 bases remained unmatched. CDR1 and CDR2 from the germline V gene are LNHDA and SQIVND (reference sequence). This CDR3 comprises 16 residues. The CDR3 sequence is CASSTRLAVHTGELFF. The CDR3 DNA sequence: TGTGCCAGTAGTACCCGACTAGCGGTCCACACCGGGGAGCTGTTTTTT.

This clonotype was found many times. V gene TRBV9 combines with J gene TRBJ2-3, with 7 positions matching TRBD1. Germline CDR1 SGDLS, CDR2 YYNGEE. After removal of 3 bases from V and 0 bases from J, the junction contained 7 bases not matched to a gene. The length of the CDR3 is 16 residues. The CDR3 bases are TGTGCCAGCAGCGAGTACAGGGGCTCTAGCACAGATACGCAGTATTTT. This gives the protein CASSEYRGSSTDTQYF.

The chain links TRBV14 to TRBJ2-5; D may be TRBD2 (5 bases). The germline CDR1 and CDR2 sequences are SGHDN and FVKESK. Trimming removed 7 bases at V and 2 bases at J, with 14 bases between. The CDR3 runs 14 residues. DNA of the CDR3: TGTGCCAGCACCAAGGGCGGGTATCAAGAGACCCAGTACTTC. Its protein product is CASTKGGYQETQYF.

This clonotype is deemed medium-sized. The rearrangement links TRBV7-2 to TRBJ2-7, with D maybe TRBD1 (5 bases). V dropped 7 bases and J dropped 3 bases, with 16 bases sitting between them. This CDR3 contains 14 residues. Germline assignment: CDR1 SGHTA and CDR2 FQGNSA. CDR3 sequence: CASTPGWEFYEQYF. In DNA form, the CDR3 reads TGTGCCAGCACCCCAGGGTGGGAATTCTACGAGCAGTACTTC.

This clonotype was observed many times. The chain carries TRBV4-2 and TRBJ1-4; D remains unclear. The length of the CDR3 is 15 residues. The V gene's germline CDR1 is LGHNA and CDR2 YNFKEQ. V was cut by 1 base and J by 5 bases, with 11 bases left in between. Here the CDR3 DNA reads TGTGCCAGCAGCCAAGCGGGTACTTACAATGAAAAACTGTTTTTT. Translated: CASSQAGTYNEKLFF.

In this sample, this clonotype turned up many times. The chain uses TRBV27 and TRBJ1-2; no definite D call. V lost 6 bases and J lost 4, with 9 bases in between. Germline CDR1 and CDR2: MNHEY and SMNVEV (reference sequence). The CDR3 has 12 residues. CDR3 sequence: CASRTGGYGYTF. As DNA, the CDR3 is TGTGCCAGCAGAACCGGAGGCTATGGCTACACCTTC.

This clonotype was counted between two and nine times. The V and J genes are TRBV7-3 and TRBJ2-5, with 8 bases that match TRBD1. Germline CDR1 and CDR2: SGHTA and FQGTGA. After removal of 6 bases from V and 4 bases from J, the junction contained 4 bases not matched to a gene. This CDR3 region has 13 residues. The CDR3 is CASSRTGRETQYF. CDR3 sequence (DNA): TGTGCCAGCAGTCGGACAGGGAGAGAGACCCAGTACTTC.

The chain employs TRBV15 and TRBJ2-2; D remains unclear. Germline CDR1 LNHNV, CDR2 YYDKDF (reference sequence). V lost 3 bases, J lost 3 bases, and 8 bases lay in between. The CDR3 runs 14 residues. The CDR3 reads CATSSGPDTGELFF. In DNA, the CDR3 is TGTGCCACCAGCAGCGGACCAGACACCGGGGAGCTGTTTTTT.

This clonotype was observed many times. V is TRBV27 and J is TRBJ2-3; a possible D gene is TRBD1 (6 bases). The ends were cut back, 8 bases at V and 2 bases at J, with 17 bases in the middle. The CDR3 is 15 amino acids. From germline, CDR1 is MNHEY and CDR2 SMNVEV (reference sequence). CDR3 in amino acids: CASGGQTLHTDTQYF. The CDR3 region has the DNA TGTGCCAGCGGTGGACAGACCCTTCACACAGATACGCAGTATTTT.

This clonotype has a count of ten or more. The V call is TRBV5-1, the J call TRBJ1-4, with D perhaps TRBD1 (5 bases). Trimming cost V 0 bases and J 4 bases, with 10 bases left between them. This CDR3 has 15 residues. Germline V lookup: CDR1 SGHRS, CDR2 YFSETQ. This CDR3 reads CASSLAGRNNEKLFF. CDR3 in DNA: TGCGCCAGCAGCTTGGCAGGGCGGAATAATGAAAAACTGTTTTTT.

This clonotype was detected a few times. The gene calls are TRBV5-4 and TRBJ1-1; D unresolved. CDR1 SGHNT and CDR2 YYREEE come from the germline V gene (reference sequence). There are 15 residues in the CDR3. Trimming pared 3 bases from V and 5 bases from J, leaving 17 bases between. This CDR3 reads CASSSPDTAGTEAFF. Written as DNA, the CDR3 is TGTGCCAGCAGCTCCCCCGACACGGCGGGTACTGAAGCTTTCTTT. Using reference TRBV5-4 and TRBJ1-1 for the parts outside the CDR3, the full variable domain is ETGVTQSPTHLIKTRGQQVTLRCSSQSGHNTVSWYQQALGQGPQFIFQYYREEENGRGNFPPRFSGLQFPNYSSELNVNALELDDSALYLCASSSPDTAGTEAFFGQGTRLTVV.

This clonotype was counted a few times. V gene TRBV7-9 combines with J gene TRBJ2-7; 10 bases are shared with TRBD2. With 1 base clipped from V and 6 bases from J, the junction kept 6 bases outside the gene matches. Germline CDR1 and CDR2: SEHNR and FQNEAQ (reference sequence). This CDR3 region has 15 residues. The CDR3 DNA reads TGTGCCAGCAGCTTAGAAGCGGGGGGGCCGGGCGAGCAGTACTTC. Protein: CASSLEAGGPGEQYF.

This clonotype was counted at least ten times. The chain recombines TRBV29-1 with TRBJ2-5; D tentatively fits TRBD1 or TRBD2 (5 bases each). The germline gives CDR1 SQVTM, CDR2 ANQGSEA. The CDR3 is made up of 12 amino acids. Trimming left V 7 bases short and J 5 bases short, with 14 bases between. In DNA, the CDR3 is TGCAGCGGCCTCGACGGGACGGAGACCCAGTACTTC. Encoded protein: CSGLDGTETQYF.